The 31 T cell receptor beta chains presented below share a single source sample, sequenced in a study of blood T cell repertoires in COVID-19. Method: immunoSEQ multiplex PCR; TCRdb's copy keeps in-frame clones and lacks some. The sample has 430,000 or so clones, around nine tenths seen once. Sequencing used PBMCs or T cells enriched from blood (not recorded which). The receptors originated from a young woman who had been exposed to COVID-19.

The genes are TRBV6-6 and TRBJ1-6, with 10 bases fitting TRBD1. CDR1 is MNHNY and CDR2 is SVGAGI in the germline V gene (reference sequence). The junction had 9 bases not matched to a gene; V was cut back by 6 bases and J by 10 bases. The CDR3 is 15 amino acids. This CDR3 is CASSDLGQGRSPLHF. The CDR3 bases are TGTGCCAGCAGCGATCTGGGACAGGGGAGGTCACCCCTCCACTTT.

The genes are TRBV5-4 and TRBJ2-7; the match to TRBD2 covers 11 bases. This CDR3 has 15 amino acids. The V segment lost 1 base and the J segment 4 bases; nucleotides outside the gene matches: 4. Germline CDR1 and CDR2: SGHNT and YYREEE (reference sequence). The CDR3 DNA sequence: TGTGCCAGCAGCTTGCCGGGACTAGCGGCTTACGAGCAGTACTTC. This sequence encodes CASSLPGLAAYEQYF.

CDR3 residues: CASSRPGHLNQYF. The CDR3 DNA follows: TGTGCCAGCAGTCGACCCGGACACCTTAACCAGTACTTC. The chain links TRBV27 to TRBJ2-5, with a possible D match to TRBD1 (5 bases). Deletions cut 5 bases from V and 10 bases from J, with 17 bases between. Germline V gene data show CDR1 as MNHEY and CDR2 as SMNVEV (reference sequence). CDR3 length: 13 residues.

The rearrangement joins TRBV30 to TRBJ1-1; TRBD1 matches 7 bases. J lost 2 bases, V lost 5 bases, and 11 bases had no gene match. The CDR3 covers 15 residues. The germline CDR1 and CDR2 sequences are GTSNPN and SVGIG (reference sequence). In DNA form, the CDR3 reads TGTGCCTGGGACCCCGGGACAGCGATTAACACTGAAGCTTTCTTT. The encoded protein is CAWDPGTAINTEAFF. The whole variable domain, filled in from reference TRBV30 and TRBJ1-1, reads SQTIHQWPATLVQPVGSPLSLECTVEGTSNPNLYWYRQAAGRGLQLLFYSVGIGQISSEVPQNLSASRPQDRQFILSSKKLLLSDSGFYLCAWDPGTAINTEAFFGQGTRLTVV.

V and J are TRBV28 and TRBJ2-4, with 7 nucleotides matching TRBD1. The CDR3 loop spans 15 amino acids. The V segment lost 6 bases and the J segment 8 bases; nucleotides outside the gene matches: 13. Germline CDR1 reads MDHEN; CDR2 reads SYDVKM. The DNA for the CDR3 is TGTGCCAGCAGCCTTCGTGACAGGGTAGCCGACATTCAGTACTTC. It codes for CASSLRDRVADIQYF.

This rearrangement joins TRBV4-1 to TRBJ2-2, with D tentatively TRBD2 (6 bases). This CDR3 has 16 residues. The ends were cut back, 2 bases at V and 4 bases at J, with 14 bases in the middle. The germline V gene has CDR1 MGHRA and CDR2 YSYEKL. CDR3 bases: TGCGCCAGCAGCCAAAGCCCGGGAGCAATCACCGGGGAGCTGTTTTTT. Translation gives CASSQSPGAITGELFF.

V and J are TRBV30 and TRBJ1-2; D is possibly TRBD1 (6 bases). Germline V gives CDR1 GTSNPN, CDR2 SVGIG (reference sequence). CDR3 length: 12 residues. Between the trimmed V and J ends, which lost 4 bases and 8 bases, there was a span of 14 bases. The CDR3: CAWTGDVVGYTF. The DNA for the CDR3 is TGTGCCTGGACAGGGGACGTTGTGGGCTACACCTTC.

This chain links TRBV13 with TRBJ2-1; 8 bases agree with TRBD2. V dropped 0 bases and J dropped 8; count of bases not matched to a gene: 18. CDR3 length: 19 amino acids. The germline CDR1 and CDR2 sequences are PRHDT and FYEKMQ (reference sequence). The CDR3 spells CASSLGLLGLAQNRHEQFF. CDR3 DNA sequence: TGTGCCAGCAGCTTAGGCCTCCTAGGACTAGCTCAAAATAGGCATGAGCAGTTCTTC. The entire variable domain, with the rest obtained from reference TRBV13 and TRBJ2-1, is as follows: AAGVIQSPRHLIKEKRETATLKCYPIPRHDTVYWYQQGPGQDPQFLISFYEKMQSDKGSIPDRFSAQQFSDYHSELNMSSLELGDSALYFCASSLGLLGLAQNRHEQFFGPGTRLTVL.

The count of this clone is one. Here the CDR3 DNA reads TGTGCCAGCAGCTTGGGCAGGGGGAGGAACACTGAAGCTTTCTTT. Protein: CASSLGRGRNTEAFF. This chain links TRBV5-4 with TRBJ1-1; 7 bases map to TRBD1. CDR3 size: 15 residues. The germline V gene has CDR1 SGHNT and CDR2 YYREEE (reference sequence). The ends lost 0 bases at V and 1 base at J; junction bases unmatched: 3.

This chain joins TRBV5-1 and TRBJ2-7; TRBD1 aligns across 8 bases. CDR3 length: 13 amino acids. From germline, CDR1 is SGHRS and CDR2 YFSETQ. The V segment lost 5 bases and the J segment 3 bases; nucleotides outside the gene matches: 4. The CDR3 coding sequence is TGCGCCAGCAGTCAGACAGGGGACTACGAGCAGTACTTC. Its translation is CASSQTGDYEQYF.

This clone has just one count. The rearrangement links TRBV7-2 to TRBJ2-1, with 11 nucleotides matching TRBD2. Germline loops: CDR1 SGHTA, CDR2 FQGNSA. CDR3 size: 16 residues. V shed 5 bases, J shed 6 bases, and the junction held 9 bases outside the gene matches. The CDR3 is CASSTTGLAAPNEQFF. The DNA for the CDR3 is TGTGCCAGCAGCACGACGGGACTAGCGGCCCCCAATGAGCAGTTCTTC. The complete variable domain, with remaining parts taken from reference TRBV7-2 and TRBJ2-1, reads GAGVSQSPSNKVTEKGKDVELRCDPISGHTALYWYRQSLGQGLEFLIYFQGNSAPDKSGLPSDRFSAERTGGSVSTLTIQRTQQEDSAVYLCASSTTGLAAPNEQFFGPGTRLTVL.

The V call is TRBV2, the J call TRBJ2-2; D gene uncertain. CDR3 size: 14 residues. Trimming pared 4 bases from V and 3 bases from J, leaving 9 bases between. Germline V gives CDR1 SNHLY, CDR2 FYNNEI. CDR3 protein: CASSVWPYTGELFF. CDR3 nucleotide sequence: TGTGCCAGCAGTGTTTGGCCCTACACCGGGGAGCTGTTTTTT.

This rearrangement joins TRBV28 to TRBJ2-1, with D possibly being TRBD2 (5 bases). Trimming stripped 9 bases from V and 7 bases from J, with 19 bases between. The CDR3 totals 14 residues. Germline V gene sequence: CDR1 MDHEN, CDR2 SYDVKM. CDR3 in amino acids: CASRRRLAGNEQFF. CDR3 bases: TGTGCCAGTCGACGGCGCCTAGCAGGTAATGAGCAGTTCTTC.

As DNA, the CDR3 is TGTGCCAGCAGACACGTACCGCGGGACAGCGAAGCTTTCTTT. This gives the protein CASRHVPRDSEAFF. This chain uses TRBV28 with TRBJ1-1; 7 bases match TRBD1. CDR3 length equals 14 residues. V lost 6 bases, J lost 8 bases, and 12 bases stayed unmatched. Germline V gene data show CDR1 as MDHEN and CDR2 as SYDVKM.

The table lists this clone with a count of one. The chain joins TRBV29-1 to TRBJ2-5; D might be TRBD2 (6 bases). Looked up from germline, CDR1 is SQVTM and CDR2 is ANQGSEA. V lost 7 bases and J 5 bases, leaving 20 bases between the germline ends. The CDR3 has 14 amino acids. The CDR3 sequence is CSGGGGRGVETQYF. CDR3 coding DNA: TGCAGCGGGGGTGGAGGGAGAGGTGTGGAGACCCAGTACTTC.

The V and J genes are TRBV7-6 and TRBJ1-3; 12 bases align to TRBD1. This CDR3 has 16 residues. CDR1 is SGHVS and CDR2 is FNYEAQ in the germline V gene. V gave up 3 bases and J gave up 3 bases; unmatched junction bases: 3. The CDR3 sequence: CASSFGTGGGGNTIYF. The CDR3, as DNA: TGTGCCAGCAGCTTTGGGACAGGGGGCGGTGGAAACACCATATATTTT.

The chain is built from TRBV6-2 or TRBV6-3 and TRBJ2-5; TRBD2 matches at 8 bases. V dropped 6 bases and J dropped 5; count of bases not matched to a gene: 8. The germline V gene encodes CDR1 MNHEY and CDR2 SVGEGT. This CDR3 spans 14 amino acids. CDR3 DNA: TGTGCCAGCAGCACCGGGGGGGGCGCGGAGACCCAGTACTTC. This sequence encodes CASSTGGGAETQYF.

The rearrangement links TRBV18 to TRBJ1-1; maybe TRBD1 (5 bases). Germline loops: CDR1 KGHSH, CDR2 LQKENI. The CDR3 contains 15 residues. Trimming took off 2 bases at V and 1 base at J, with 11 bases between the two ends. In nucleotides, the CDR3 is TGTGCCAGCTCACCATTGGGGCAGGAGAACACTGAAGCTTTCTTT. This gives the protein CASSPLGQENTEAFF.

The chain couples TRBV7-3 to TRBJ2-2; D gene uncertain. The germline CDR1 and CDR2 sequences are SGHTA and FQGTGA. This CDR3 is built from 13 residues. V shed 5 bases and J shed 4 bases, with 8 bases lying between them. The CDR3 sequence: CASSVSSTGELFF. In DNA, the CDR3 is TGTGCCAGCAGCGTATCGAGCACCGGGGAGCTGTTTTTT.

The CDR3 region is CASSLTGTYNEQFF. CDR3 bases: TGTGCCAGCAGCCTGACCGGGACCTACAATGAGCAGTTCTTC. V usage is TRBV7-2 and J usage is TRBJ2-1; D is perhaps TRBD2 (5 bases). The V and J ends lost 5 bases and 2 bases respectively, with 10 bases between them. The CDR3 sequence is 14 residues long. Looked up from germline, CDR1 is SGHTA and CDR2 is FQGNSA. Complete variable domain (other parts from reference TRBV7-2 and TRBJ2-1): GAGVSQSPSNKVTEKGKDVELRCDPISGHTALYWYRQSLGQGLEFLIYFQGNSAPDKSGLPSDRFSAERTGGSVSTLTIQRTQQEDSAVYLCASSLTGTYNEQFFGPGTRLTVL.

V usage is TRBV5-1 and J usage is TRBJ2-1, with a tentative D call TRBD2 (6 bases). Between the trimmed V and J ends, which lost 0 bases and 3 bases, there was a span of 13 bases. Germline V CDR1 and CDR2: SGHRS, YFSETQ. The CDR3 runs 16 residues. The CDR3: CASSLDGNSGYNEQFF. The CDR3 DNA is TGCGCCAGCAGCTTGGATGGTAATAGCGGCTACAATGAGCAGTTCTTC. Filled out from reference TRBV5-1 and TRBJ2-1, the complete variable domain reads KAGVTQTPRYLIKTRGQQVTLSCSPISGHRSVSWYQQTPGQGLQFLFEYFSETQRNKGNFPGRFSGRQFSNSRSEMNVSTLELGDSALYLCASSLDGNSGYNEQFFGPGTRLTVL.

This clone was observed a handful of times. The chain combines TRBV19 with TRBJ1-5; 7 bases map to TRBD1. Germline V gives CDR1 LNHDA, CDR2 SQIVND (reference sequence). J was trimmed by 7 bases and V by 7 bases; bases with no gene match: 7. The CDR3 runs 13 residues. CDR3 DNA sequence: TGTGCCAGTACAGGACAGGAACGGCAGCCCCAGCATTTT. It specifies CASTGQERQPQHF.

CDR3 loop: CASMKQVNTEAFF. The DNA of the CDR3 is TGCGCCAGCATGAAACAGGTTAACACTGAAGCTTTCTTT. The J gene is TRBJ1-1, the V gene TRBV5-1, with D maybe TRBD1 (5 bases). Trimming took off 6 bases at V and 2 bases at J, with 11 bases between the two ends. CDR1 SGHRS and CDR2 YFSETQ come from the germline V gene. The CDR3 sequence is 13 residues long.

This clone has only one observation. The chain couples TRBV14 to TRBJ2-1; D is unresolved. The CDR3 is 13 residues long. Germline lookup yields CDR1 SGHDN and CDR2 FVKESK. V dropped 2 bases and J dropped 6 bases, with 8 bases sitting between them. CDR3 amino acids: CASSQSWANEQFF. The DNA of the CDR3 is TGTGCCAGCAGCCAAAGTTGGGCCAATGAGCAGTTCTTC.

The chain has TRBV6-2 or TRBV6-3 and TRBJ2-1; D is uncertain. V shed 4 bases and J shed 5 bases, with 15 bases lying between them. The CDR3 sequence is 15 residues long. Germline V CDR1 and CDR2: MNHEY, SVGEGT. The CDR3 coding sequence is TGTGCCAGCAGTTTCTGGCAGAAACAACACAATGAGCAGTTCTTC. Translating gives CASSFWQKQHNEQFF.

The genes are TRBV5-5 and TRBJ1-1; D unresolved. The length of the CDR3 is 14 residues. V lost 2 bases to trimming and J lost 4 bases, with 12 bases between them. CDR1 is SGHKS and CDR2 is YYEKEE in the germline V gene (reference sequence). The CDR3 protein is CASSFFEAPTEAFF. The CDR3 coding sequence is TGTGCCAGCAGCTTCTTTGAGGCCCCCACTGAAGCTTTCTTT.

The CDR3: CATSRDRTANEKLFF. The DNA for the CDR3 is TGTGCCACCAGCAGAGACAGAACCGCTAATGAAAAACTGTTTTTT. V gene TRBV15 combines with J gene TRBJ1-4; D call uncertain. The CDR3 runs 15 residues. Germline values: CDR1 LNHNV, CDR2 YYDKDF (reference sequence). Trimming took 0 bases from V and 3 from J, leaving 8 bases between them.

The chain carries TRBV11-2 and TRBJ1-5, with 8 bases fitting TRBD1. V lost 5 bases to trimming and J lost 4 bases; unmatched junction nucleotides: 16. Germline values: CDR1 SGHAT, CDR2 FQNNGV. The CDR3 spans 18 residues. The CDR3 here is CASSRQLVQGVGNQPQHF. The CDR3 region has the DNA TGTGCCAGCAGCCGCCAACTCGTACAGGGGGTAGGGAATCAGCCCCAGCATTTT.

The chain uses TRBV2 and TRBJ1-5, with a tentative D call TRBD1 (6 bases). This CDR3 is built from 13 residues. V shed 3 bases and J shed 7 bases, with 10 bases lying between them. The germline CDR1 and CDR2 sequences are SNHLY and FYNNEI. CDR3 in DNA: TGTGCCAGCAGTGATGGCAGGGGCCAGCCCCAGCATTTT. It codes for CASSDGRGQPQHF.

This chain joins TRBV15 and TRBJ1-5; no definite D call. Germline values: CDR1 LNHNV, CDR2 YYDKDF (reference sequence). V lost 2 bases, J lost 0 bases, and 8 bases lay in between. The CDR3 runs to 15 residues. The CDR3 sequence is CATSRSGISNQPQHF. CDR3 nucleotides: TGTGCCACCAGCAGATCGGGGATTAGCAATCAGCCCCAGCATTTT.

The rearrangement links TRBV6-5 to TRBJ2-1; a possible D gene is TRBD2 (5 bases). This CDR3 is built from 12 residues. Trimming stripped 6 bases from V and 8 bases from J, with 11 bases between. From germline, CDR1 is MNHEY and CDR2 SVGAGI. CDR3 residues: CASREAGDEQFF. The CDR3 coding sequence is TGTGCCAGCAGGGAGGCTGGGGATGAGCAGTTCTTC.